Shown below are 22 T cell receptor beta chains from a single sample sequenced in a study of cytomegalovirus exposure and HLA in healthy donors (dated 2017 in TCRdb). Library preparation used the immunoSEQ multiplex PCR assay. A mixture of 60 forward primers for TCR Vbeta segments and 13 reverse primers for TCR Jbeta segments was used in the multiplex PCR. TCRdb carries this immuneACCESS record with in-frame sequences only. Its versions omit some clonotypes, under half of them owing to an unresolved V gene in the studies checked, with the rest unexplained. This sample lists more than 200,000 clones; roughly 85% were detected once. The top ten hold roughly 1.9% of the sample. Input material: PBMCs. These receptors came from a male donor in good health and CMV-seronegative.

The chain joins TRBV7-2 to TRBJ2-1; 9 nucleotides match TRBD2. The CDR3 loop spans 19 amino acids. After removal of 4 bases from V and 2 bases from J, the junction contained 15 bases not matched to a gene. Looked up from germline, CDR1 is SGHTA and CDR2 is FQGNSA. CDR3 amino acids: CASSSSGAGGPLAYNEQFF. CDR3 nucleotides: TGTGCCAGCAGCTCGTCCGGTGCGGGGGGGCCGCTGGCCTACAATGAGCAGTTCTTC.

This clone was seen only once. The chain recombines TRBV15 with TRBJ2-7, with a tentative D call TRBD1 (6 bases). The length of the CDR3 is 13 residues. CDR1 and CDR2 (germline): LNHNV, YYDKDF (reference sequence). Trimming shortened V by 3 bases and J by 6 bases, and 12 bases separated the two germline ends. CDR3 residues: CATSSFRGIEQYF. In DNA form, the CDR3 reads TGTGCCACCAGCAGTTTTAGGGGGATCGAGCAGTACTTC.

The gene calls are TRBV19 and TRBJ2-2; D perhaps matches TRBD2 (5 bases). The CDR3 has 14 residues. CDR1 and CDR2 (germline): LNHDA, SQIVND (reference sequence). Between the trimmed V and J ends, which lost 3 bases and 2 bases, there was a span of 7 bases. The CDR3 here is CASSIEGNTGELFF. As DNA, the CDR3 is TGTGCCAGTAGTATTGAGGGAAACACCGGGGAGCTGTTTTTT.

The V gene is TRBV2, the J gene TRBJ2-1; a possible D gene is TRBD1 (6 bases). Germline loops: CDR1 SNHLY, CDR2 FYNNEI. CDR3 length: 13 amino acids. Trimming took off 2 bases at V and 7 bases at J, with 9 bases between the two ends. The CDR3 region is CASSEQGMNEQFF. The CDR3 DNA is TGTGCCAGCAGTGAACAGGGGATGAATGAGCAGTTCTTC.

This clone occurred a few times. The CDR3 here is CASTQGGSSNNEQFF. In DNA, the CDR3 is TGTGCCAGCACCCAGGGAGGGAGTTCGAACAATGAGCAGTTCTTC. The chain employs TRBV7-3 and TRBJ2-1; 7 positions match TRBD2. J was trimmed by 5 bases and V by 7 bases; bases with no gene match: 11. The CDR3 spans 15 residues. Looked up from germline, CDR1 is SGHTA and CDR2 is FQGTGA. The variable domain in full, with the rest retrieved from reference TRBV7-3 and TRBJ2-1, is GAGVSQTPSNKVTEKGKYVELRCDPISGHTALYWYRQSLGQGPEFLIYFQGTGAADDSGLPNDRFFAVRPEGSVSTLKIQRTERGDSAVYLCASTQGGSSNNEQFFGPGTRLTVL.

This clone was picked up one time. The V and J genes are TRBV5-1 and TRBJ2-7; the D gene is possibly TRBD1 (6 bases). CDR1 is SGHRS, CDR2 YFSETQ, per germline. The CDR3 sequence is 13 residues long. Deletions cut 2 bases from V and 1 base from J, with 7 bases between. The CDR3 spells CASSFGQSYEQYF. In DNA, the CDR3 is TGCGCCAGCAGCTTCGGACAGTCCTACGAGCAGTACTTC.

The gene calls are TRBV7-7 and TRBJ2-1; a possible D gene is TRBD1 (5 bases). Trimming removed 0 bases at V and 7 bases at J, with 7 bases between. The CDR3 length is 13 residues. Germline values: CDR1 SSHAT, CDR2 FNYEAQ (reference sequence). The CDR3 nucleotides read TGTGCCAGCAGCTTAGCCCAGGGTAATGAGCAGTTCTTC. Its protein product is CASSLAQGNEQFF.

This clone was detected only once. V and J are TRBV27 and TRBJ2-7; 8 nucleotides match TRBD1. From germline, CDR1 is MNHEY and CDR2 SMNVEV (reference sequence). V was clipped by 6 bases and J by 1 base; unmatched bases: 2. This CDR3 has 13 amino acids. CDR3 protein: CASRWTGSYEQYF. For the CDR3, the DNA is TGTGCCAGCAGGTGGACAGGGTCCTACGAGCAGTACTTC.

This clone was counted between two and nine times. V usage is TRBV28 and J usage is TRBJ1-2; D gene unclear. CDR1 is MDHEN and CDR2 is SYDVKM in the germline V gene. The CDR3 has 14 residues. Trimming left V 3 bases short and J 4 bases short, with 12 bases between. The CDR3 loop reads CASSFVIRTYGYTF. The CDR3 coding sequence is TGTGCCAGCAGTTTTGTGATTAGAACCTATGGCTACACCTTC.

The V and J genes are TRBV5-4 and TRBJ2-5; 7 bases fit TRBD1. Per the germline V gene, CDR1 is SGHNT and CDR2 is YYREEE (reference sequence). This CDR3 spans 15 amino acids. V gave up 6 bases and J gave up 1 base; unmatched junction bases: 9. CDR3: CASNSRDRTQETQYF. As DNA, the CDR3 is TGTGCCAGCAACTCCCGGGACAGAACCCAAGAGACCCAGTACTTC.

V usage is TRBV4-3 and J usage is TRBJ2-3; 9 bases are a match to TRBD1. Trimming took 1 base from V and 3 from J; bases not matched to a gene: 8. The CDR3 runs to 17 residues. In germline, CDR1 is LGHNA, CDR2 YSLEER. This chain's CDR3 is CASSQVYRGRGTDTQYF. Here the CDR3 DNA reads TGCGCCAGCAGCCAAGTGTACAGGGGGCGAGGAACAGATACGCAGTATTTT.

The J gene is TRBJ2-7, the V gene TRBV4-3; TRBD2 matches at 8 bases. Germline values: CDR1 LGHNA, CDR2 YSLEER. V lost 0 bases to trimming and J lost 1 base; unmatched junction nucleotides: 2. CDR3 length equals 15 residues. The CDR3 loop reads CASSQELADSYEQYF. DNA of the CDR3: TGCGCCAGCAGCCAAGAACTAGCGGATTCCTACGAGCAGTACTTC.

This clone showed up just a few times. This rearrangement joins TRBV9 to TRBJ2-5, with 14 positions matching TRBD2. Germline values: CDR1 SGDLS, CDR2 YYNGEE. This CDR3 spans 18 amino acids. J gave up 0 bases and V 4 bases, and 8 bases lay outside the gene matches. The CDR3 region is CASSIGTSGGEYQETQYF. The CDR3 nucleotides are TGTGCCAGCAGCATAGGGACTAGCGGGGGAGAGTACCAAGAGACCCAGTACTTC.

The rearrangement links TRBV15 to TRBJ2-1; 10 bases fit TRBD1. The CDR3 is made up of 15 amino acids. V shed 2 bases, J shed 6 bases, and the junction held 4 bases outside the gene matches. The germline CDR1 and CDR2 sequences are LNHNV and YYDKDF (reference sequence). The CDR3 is CATSRSGTGVNEQFF. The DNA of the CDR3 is TGTGCCACCAGCAGATCCGGGACAGGGGTCAATGAGCAGTTCTTC.

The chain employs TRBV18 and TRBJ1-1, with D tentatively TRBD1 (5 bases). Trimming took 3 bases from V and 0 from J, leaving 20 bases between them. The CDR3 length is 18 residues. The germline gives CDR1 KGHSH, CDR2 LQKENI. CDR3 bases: TGTGCCAGCTCACCTCCAGGCTTCGGACAAGGAATGAACACTGAAGCTTTCTTT. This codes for CASSPPGFGQGMNTEAFF. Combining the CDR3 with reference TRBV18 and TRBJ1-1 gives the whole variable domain NAGVMQNPRHLVRRRGQEARLRCSPMKGHSHVYWYRQLPEEGLKFMVYLQKENIIDESGMPKERFSAEFPKEGPSILRIQQVVRGDSAAYFCASSPPGFGQGMNTEAFFGQGTRLTVV.

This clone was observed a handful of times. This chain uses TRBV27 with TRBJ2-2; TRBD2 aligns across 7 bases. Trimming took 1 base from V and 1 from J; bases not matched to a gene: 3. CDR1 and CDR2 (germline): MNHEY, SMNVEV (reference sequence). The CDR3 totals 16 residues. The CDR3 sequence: CASSLYAGVNTGELFF. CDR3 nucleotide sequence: TGTGCCAGCAGTTTATACGCGGGGGTGAACACCGGGGAGCTGTTTTTT.

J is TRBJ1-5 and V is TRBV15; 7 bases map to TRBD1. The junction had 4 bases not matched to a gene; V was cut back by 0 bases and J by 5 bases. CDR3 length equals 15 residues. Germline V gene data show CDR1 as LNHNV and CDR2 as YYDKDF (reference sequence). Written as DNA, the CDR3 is TGTGCCACCAGCAGAGACCAGGGGGGCTATCAGCCCCAGCATTTT. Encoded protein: CATSRDQGGYQPQHF.

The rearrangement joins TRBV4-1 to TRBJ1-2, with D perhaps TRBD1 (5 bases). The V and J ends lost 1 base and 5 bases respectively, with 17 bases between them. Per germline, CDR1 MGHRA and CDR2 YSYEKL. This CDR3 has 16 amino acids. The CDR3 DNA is TGCGCCAGCAGCCAAGCCCCTCAGGGAAGTGGGTATGGCTACACCTTC. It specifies CASSQAPQGSGYGYTF.

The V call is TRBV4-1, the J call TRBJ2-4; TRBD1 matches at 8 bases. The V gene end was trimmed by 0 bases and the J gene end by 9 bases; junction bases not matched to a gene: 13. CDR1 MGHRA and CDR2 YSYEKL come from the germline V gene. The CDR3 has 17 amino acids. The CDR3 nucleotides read TGCGCCAGCAGCCAAGAACCCTTCAAGACAGGGGACGGCATTCAGTACTTC. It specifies CASSQEPFKTGDGIQYF.

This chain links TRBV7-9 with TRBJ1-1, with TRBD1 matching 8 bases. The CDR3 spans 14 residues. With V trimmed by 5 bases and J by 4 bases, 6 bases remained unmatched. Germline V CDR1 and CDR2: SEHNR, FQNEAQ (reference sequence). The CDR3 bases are TGTGCCAGCAGCGAGACAGGGGAGGGCACTGAAGCTTTCTTT. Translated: CASSETGEGTEAFF.

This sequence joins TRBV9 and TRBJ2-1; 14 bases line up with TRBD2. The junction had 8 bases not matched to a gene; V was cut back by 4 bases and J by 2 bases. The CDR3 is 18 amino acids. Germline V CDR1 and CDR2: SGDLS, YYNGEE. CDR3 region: CASSTGTSGRRPYNEQFF. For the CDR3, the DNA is TGTGCCAGCAGCACTGGGACTAGCGGGAGAAGGCCCTACAATGAGCAGTTCTTC.

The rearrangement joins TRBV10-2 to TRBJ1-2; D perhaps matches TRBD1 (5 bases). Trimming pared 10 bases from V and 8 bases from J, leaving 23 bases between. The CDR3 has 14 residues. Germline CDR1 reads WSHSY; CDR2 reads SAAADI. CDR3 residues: CATKAPEKGAGYTF. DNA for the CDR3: TGCGCCACCAAGGCCCCTGAGAAAGGGGCGGGCTACACCTTC.